This T cell receptor beta chain was captured by sequencing in a study of lymphopenia after photon versus proton radiotherapy. General observations from the study: Oligoclonal CD8+ Temra expansion after nadir drove photon patients' diversity drop. Only patients who died were analyzed for survival; proton advantage is unproven. Under photons, naive T cells and diversity fell while effector/memory populations rose.

Turning to this clone: Its antigen is unknown.

The method was immunoSEQ multiplex PCR; TCRdb's version includes in-frame clones alone and lacks a portion of them. The sample holds some 40,000 clones, about 86% seen once. Per germline, CDR1 SGHDT and CDR2 YYEEEE. This CDR3 is 15 amino acids long. Trimming at V came to 2 bases and at J to 5 bases, leaving 6 bases not matched to a gene. The sequenced sample was peripheral blood, obtained from a patient treated with proton-based radiotherapy. The rearrangement uses TRBV5-6 and TRBJ2-5, with TRBD1 matching over 10 bases. The source of this sequence is a woman aged 70-85 years with pancreatic cancer. Some clones in this sample may be carry-over from other donors' samples. CDR3: CASSFPTGGFETQYF. For the CDR3, the DNA is TGTGCCAGCAGCTTCCCGACAGGGGGCTTTGAGACCCAGTACTTC.